This T cell receptor (beta chain) was retrieved from a study of T cell changes during pregnancy in multiple sclerosis. Profiling relied on immunoSEQ multiplex PCR, and the TCRdb table lists in-frame clones only, not all of them. The data contain 90,000 to 120,000 clones, roughly 90% of them singletons. This CDR3 has 13 residues. Germline V gene sequence: CDR1 SQVTM, CDR2 ANQGSEA. J was trimmed by 3 bases and V by 3 bases; bases with no gene match: 4. This chain joins TRBV29-1 and TRBJ1-1, with 7 positions matching TRBD1. The sequenced sample was peripheral blood, obtained in the third trimester of pregnancy. The receptor's source is a female donor in good health, enrolled as a control in a pregnancy study. This CDR3 reads CSVDPTGDTEAFF. The CDR3 region has the DNA TGCAGCGTTGACCCAACAGGGGACACTGAAGCTTTCTTT. The complete variable domain, with remaining parts taken from reference TRBV29-1 and TRBJ1-1, reads SAVISQKPSRDICQRGTSLTIQCQVDSQVTMMFWYRQQPGQSLTLIATANQGSEATYESGFVIDKFPISRPNLTFSTLTVSNMSPEDSSIYLCSVDPTGDTEAFFGQGTRLTVV.